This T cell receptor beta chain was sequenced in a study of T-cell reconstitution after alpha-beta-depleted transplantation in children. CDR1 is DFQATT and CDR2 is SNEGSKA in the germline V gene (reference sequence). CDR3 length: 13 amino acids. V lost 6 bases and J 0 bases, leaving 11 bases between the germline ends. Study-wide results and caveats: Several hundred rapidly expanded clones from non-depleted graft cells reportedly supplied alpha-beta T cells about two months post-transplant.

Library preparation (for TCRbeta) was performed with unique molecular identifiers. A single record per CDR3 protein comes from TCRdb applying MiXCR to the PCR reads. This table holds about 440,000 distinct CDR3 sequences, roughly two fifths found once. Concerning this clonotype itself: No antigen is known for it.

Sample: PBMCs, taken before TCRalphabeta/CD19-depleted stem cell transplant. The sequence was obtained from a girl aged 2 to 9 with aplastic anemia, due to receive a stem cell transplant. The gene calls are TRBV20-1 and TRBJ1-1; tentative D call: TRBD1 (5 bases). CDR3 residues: CSATGTVNTEAFF. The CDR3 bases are TGCAGTGCGACCGGGACGGTGAACACTGAAGCTTTCTTT.